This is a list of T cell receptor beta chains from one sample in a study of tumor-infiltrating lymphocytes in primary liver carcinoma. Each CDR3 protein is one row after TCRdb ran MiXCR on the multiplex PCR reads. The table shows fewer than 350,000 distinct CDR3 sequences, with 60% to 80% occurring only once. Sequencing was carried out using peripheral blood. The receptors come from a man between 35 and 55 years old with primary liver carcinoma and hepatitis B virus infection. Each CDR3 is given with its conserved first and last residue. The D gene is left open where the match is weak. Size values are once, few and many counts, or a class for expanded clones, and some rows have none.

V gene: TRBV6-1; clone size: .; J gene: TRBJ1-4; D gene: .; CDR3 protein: CASRRTVSEKLFF; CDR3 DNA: TGTGCCAGCAGAAGGACAGTTAGTGAAAAACTGTTTTTT
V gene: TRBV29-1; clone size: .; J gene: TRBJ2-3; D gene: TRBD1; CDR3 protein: CSVKSGAGGDTQYF; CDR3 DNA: TGCAGCGTTAAATCAGGGGCAGGGGGAGATACGCAGTATTTT
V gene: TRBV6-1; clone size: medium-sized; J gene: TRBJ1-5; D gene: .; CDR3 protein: CASRGRGIEAQSLQPQHF; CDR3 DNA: TGTGCCAGCAGGGGGAGGGGTATAGAAGCCCAATCATTACAGCCCCAGCATTTT
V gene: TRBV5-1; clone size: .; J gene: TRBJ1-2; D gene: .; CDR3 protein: CASSPSVDYGYTF; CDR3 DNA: TGCGCCAGCAGCCCCAGCGTCGACTATGGCTACACCTTC
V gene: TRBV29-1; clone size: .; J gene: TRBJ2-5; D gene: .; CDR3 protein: CSVDMAGPETQYF; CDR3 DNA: TGCAGTGTTGATATGGCAGGACCAGAGACCCAGTACTTC
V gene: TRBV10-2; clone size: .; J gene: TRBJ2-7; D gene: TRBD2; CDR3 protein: CASSGREAYDQYF; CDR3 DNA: TGTGCCAGCAGCGGGCGGGAGGCCTACGATCAGTACTTC
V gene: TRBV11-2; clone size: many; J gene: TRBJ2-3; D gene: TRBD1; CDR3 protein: CASSLGTGKDTQYF; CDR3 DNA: TGTGCCAGCAGCCTCGGGACAGGGAAGGATACGCAGTATTTT
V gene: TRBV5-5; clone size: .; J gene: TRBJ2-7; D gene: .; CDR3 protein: CASSLDYGTRTYEQYF; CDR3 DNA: TGTGCCAGCAGCTTGGATTACGGCACCAGAACCTACGAGCAGTACTTC
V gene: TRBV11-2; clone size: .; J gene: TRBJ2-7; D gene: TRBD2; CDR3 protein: CASSQGLAGFEKYF; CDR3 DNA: TGTGCCAGCAGCCAAGGGCTAGCGGGATTCGAGAAGTACTTC
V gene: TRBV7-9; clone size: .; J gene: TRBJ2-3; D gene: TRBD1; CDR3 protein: CASSTWTGTDTQYF; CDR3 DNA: TGTGCCAGCAGCACCTGGACAGGGACAGATACGCAGTATTTT
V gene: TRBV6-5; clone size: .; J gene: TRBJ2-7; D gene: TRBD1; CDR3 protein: CASSKPGTGGYEHYF; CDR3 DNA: TGTGCCAGCAGTAAGCCCGGGACAGGGGGCTACGAGCACTACTTC
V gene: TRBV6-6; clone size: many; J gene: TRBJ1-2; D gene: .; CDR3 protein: CASSLSDLGYGYTF; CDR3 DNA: TGTGCCAGCAGTCTCAGTGACCTGGGCTATGGCTACACCTTC
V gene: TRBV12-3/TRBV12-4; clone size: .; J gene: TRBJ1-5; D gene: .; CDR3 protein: CASVDSNQPQHF; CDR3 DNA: TGCGCCAGCGTGGACAGCAATCAGCCCCAGCATTTT
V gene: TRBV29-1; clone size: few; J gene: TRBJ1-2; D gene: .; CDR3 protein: CSVGFRGGGNGYTF; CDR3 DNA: TGCAGCGTTGGGTTTCGGGGGGGGGGAAATGGCTACACCTTC
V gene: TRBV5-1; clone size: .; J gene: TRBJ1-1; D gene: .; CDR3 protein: CASIPTSTGGGTEAFF; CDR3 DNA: TGCGCCAGCATTCCGACCTCCACCGGGGGAGGGACTGAAGCTTTCTTT
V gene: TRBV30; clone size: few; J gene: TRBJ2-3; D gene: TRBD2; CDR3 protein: CAWTRGLAATDTQYF; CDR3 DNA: TGTGCCTGGACGCGCGGACTAGCGGCCACAGATACGCAGTATTTT
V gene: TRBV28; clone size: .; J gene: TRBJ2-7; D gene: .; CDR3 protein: CASSLRGMISYEQYF; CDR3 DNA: TGTGCCAGCAGTTTACGCGGGATGATCTCCTACGAGCAGTACTTC
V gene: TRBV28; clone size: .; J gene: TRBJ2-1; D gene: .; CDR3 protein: CASSPPQGPQGFNEQFF; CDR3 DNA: TGTGCCAGCAGTCCCCCACAGGGCCCACAGGGCTTCAATGAGCAGTTCTTC
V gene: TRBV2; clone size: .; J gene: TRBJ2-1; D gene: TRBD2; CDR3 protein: CASSGGLAGNVEQFF; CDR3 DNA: TGTGCCAGCAGTGGAGGACTAGCGGGAAATGTTGAGCAGTTCTTC
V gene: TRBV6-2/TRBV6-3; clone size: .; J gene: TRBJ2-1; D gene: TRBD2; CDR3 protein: CASSPWGGRAYNEQFF; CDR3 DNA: TGTGCCAGCAGTCCCTGGGGCGGGAGGGCCTACAATGAGCAGTTCTTC
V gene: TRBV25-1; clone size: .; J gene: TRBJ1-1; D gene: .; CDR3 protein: CASSDWGLSFF; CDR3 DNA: TGTGCCAGCTCCGATTGGGGGTTGTCTTTCTTT
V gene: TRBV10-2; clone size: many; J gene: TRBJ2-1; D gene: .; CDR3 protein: CASSGVSSYNEQFF; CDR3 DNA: TGCGCCAGCAGTGGGGTGAGCTCCTACAATGAGCAGTTCTTC
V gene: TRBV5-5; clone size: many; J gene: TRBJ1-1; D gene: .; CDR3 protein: CASSPGAGIGTEAFF; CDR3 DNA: TGTGCCAGCAGCCCAGGGGCGGGTATAGGCACTGAAGCTTTCTTT
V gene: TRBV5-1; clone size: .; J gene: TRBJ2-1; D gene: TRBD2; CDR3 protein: CASSTLAGVSYNEQFF; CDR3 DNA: TGCGCCAGCAGCACCCTAGCGGGAGTCTCCTACAATGAGCAGTTCTTC
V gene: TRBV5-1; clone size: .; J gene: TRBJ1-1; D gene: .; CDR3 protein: CASSLVSPGRNTEAFF; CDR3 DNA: TGCGCCAGCAGCTTAGTTTCCCCCGGGCGTAACACTGAAGCTTTCTTT
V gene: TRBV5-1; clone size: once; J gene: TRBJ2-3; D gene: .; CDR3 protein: CASSLGGTDRQYF; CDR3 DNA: TGCGCCAGCAGCTTGGGGGGTACAGATAGGCAGTATTTT
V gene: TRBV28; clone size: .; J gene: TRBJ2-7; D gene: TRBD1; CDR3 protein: CASSLVDRVIIHEQYF; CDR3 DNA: TGTGCCAGCAGTTTAGTAGACAGGGTGATTATCCACGAGCAGTACTTC
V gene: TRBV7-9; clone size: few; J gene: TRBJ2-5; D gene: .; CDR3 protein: CASSPWGGKGETQYF; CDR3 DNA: TGTGCCAGCAGCCCCTGGGGTGGAAAAGGGGAGACCCAGTACTTC
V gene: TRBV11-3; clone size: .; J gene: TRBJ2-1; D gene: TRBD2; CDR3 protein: CASSTAGGSHNEHFF; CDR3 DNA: TGTGCCAGCAGCACAGCGGGGGGCTCCCACAATGAGCACTTCTTC
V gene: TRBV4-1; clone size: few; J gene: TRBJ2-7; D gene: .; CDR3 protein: CASSQKLSGLSYEQYF; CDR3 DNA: TGCGCCAGCAGTCAGAAACTCTCAGGGTTGTCCTACGAGCAGTACTTC
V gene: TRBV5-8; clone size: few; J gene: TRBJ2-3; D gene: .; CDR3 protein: CASSGGTLISGDTQYF; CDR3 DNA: TGTGCCAGCAGCGGTGGGACATTAATTTCTGGAGATACGCAGTATTTT
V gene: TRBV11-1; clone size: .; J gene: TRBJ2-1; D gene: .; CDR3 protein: CASNLVGGVNEQFF; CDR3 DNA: TGCGCCAGCAACTTAGTAGGAGGGGTCAATGAGCAGTTCTTC
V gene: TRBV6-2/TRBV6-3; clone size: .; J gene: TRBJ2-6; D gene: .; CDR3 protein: CTSSRNSEANVLTF; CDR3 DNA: TGTACCAGCAGCCGGAACTCTGAGGCCAACGTCCTGACTTTC
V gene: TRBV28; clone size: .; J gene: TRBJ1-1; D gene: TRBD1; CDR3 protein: CASRDRVYAEAFF; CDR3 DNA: TGTGCCAGCCGGGACAGGGTTTATGCTGAAGCTTTCTTT
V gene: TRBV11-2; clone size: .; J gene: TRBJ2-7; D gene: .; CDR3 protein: CASSWTPDRTYEPYF; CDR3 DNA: TGTGCCAGTAGCTGGACCCCAGATCGTACCTACGAGCCGTACTTC
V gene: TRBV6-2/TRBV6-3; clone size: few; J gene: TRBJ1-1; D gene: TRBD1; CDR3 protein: CASRPEDRDWNTEAFF; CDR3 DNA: TGTGCCAGCAGGCCGGAGGACAGGGACTGGAACACTGAAGCTTTCTTT
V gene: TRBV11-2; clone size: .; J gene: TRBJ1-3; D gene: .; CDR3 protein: CAGSVSMGNTIYF; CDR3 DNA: TGTGCCGGCAGCGTCTCGATGGGAAACACCATATATTTT
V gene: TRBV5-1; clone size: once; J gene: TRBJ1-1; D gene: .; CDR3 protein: CASSPAQYGDTEAFF; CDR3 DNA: TGCGCAAGCAGCCCCGCACAGTATGGCGACACTGAAGCTTTCTTT
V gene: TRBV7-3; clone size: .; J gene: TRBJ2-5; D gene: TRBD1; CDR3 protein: CASGDSQETQYF; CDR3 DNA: TGTGCCAGCGGGGACAGTCAAGAGACCCAGTACTTC
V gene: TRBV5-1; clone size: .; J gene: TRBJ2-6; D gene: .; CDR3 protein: CASSFSGTAAGANVLTF; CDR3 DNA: TGTGCCAGCAGTTTTTCAGGCACAGCGGCTGGAGCCAACGTCCTGACTTTC
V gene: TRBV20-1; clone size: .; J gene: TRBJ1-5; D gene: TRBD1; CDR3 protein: CSARAGTGGLQPQHF; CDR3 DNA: TGCAGTGCTAGAGCCGGGACAGGGGGACTTCAGCCCCAGCATTTT
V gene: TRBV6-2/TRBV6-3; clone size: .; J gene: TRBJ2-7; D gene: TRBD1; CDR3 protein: CASSSPTGMAHEQYF; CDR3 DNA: TGTGCCAGCAGTTCGCCGACAGGGATGGCCCACGAGCAGTACTTC
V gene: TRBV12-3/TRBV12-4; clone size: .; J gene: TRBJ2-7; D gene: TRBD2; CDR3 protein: CASSLAGVRNKQYF; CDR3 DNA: TGTGCCAGCAGTCTAGCGGGAGTAAGGAACAAGCAGTACTTC
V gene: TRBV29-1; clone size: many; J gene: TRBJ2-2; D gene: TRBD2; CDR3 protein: CSVALGGDAGELFF; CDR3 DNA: TGCAGCGTTGCTCTGGGGGGGGATGCCGGGGAGCTGTTTTTT
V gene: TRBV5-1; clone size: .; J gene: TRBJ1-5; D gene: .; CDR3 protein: CASSLDGQPHHF; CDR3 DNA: TGCGCCAGCAGCTTGGATGGTCAGCCCCATCATTTT
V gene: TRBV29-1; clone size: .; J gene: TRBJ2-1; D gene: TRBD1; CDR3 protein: CSVDTGTGSYNGQFF; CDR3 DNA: TGCAGCGTTGATACCGGGACAGGGTCCTACAATGGGCAGTTCTTC
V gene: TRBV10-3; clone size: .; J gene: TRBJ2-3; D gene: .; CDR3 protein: CAISDPSRVSNTQYF; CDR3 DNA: TGTGCCATCAGTGACCCCTCAAGGGTATCAAATACGCAGTATTTT
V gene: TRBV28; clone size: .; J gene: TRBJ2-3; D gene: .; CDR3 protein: CASSFVSTDTQYF; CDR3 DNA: TGTGCCAGCAGTTTTGTCAGCACAGATACGCAGTATTTT
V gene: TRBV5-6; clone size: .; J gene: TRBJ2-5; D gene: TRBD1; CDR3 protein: CASSFPGGVETLYF; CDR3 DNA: TGTGCCAGCAGCTTCCCAGGGGGTGTGGAGACCCTGTACTTC
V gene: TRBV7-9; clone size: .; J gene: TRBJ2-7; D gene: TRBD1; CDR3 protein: CASSPGQFLSYEQYF; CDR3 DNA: TGTGCCAGCAGCCCGGGACAGTTCCTCTCCTACGAGCAGTACTTC
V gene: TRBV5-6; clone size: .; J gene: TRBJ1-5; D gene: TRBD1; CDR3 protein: CASSMGRGVVQPQHF; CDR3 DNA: TGTGCCAGCAGCATGGGCAGGGGGGTGGTTCAGCCCCAGCATTTT
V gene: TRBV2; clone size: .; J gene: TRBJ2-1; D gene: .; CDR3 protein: CASKLRSNDKDYAPFNEQFF; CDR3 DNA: TGTGCCAGCAAATTACGCTCAAACGATAAAGACTATGCCCCCTTCAATGAGCAGTTCTTC
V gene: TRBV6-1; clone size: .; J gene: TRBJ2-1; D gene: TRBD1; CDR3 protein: CASRGQGRGSYNEQFF; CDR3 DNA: TGTGCCAGCAGGGGACAGGGACGAGGCTCCTACAATGAGCAGTTCTTC
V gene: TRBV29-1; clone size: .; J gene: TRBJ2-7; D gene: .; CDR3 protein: CSVEQLVGVNEQYF; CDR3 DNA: TGCAGCGTCGAACAACTAGTGGGAGTGAACGAGCAGTACTTC
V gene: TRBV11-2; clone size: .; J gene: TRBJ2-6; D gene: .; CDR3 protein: CASSSPTGNSGAKVLTF; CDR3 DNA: TGTGCCAGCAGCTCCCCGACGGGAAACTCTGGGGCCAAGGTCCTGACTTTC
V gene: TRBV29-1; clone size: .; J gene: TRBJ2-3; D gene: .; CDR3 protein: CSVGDVVGAAGDTQYF; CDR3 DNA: TGCAGCGTTGGAGATGTAGTAGGTGCGGCGGGAGATACGCAGTATTTT
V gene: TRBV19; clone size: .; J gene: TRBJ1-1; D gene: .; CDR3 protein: CASRGGDYRNTEALF; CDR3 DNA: TGTGCCAGCAGGGGAGGGGATTACAGGAACACTGAAGCTCTCTTT